This T cell receptor (beta chain) derives from a study of identical twins (dated by TCRdb to about 2016). Turning to the overall study: To test whether fetal clonotypes persist, the study used deep sequencing on TCR alpha and beta repertoires from monozygotic twins, unrelated adults of various ages, and cord blood. To rule out contamination, the twin experiments were replicated at different times with different library preparation protocols.

Every donor in the study was a healthy Caucasian. The twin cohort comprised three pairs of female monozygotic twins, all aged about 18 to 30 years. Peripheral blood mononuclear cells were the source from which RNA for the TCR libraries was isolated. Taken from the germline V gene (reference sequence), the CDR1 and CDR2 loops are LNHNV and YYDKDF. Measured from the cysteine to the phenylalanine, the CDR3 is 16 residues long. Only the CDR3 DNA stays, 48 bases, in frame from base 1. For this chain, trimming is 5 bases at the V end and 4 bases at the J end, and the number of junction bases without a gene match is 9. The method behind the library was 5' RACE. Sequenced using an Illumina HiSeq 2000. Template switching introduced a universal primer binding site; the final cDNA contained a unique molecular identifier, enabling accurate counting of TCR cDNA molecules. Specific primers in the conserved constant-segment region were used to synthesize first-strand cDNA for the TCR alpha and beta chains. To control for contamination, every cDNA library was double barcoded, receiving both a SMART-Mk sample barcode and Illumina barcodes. TruSeq adapter sequences and Illumina sample barcodes were added in two successive PCR steps. The Illumina HiSeq platform was used with custom primers to sequence TCR alpha and beta cDNA libraries. Processing in the source paper ran as follows. Unique molecular identifiers were extracted from raw reads with MiGEC, and CDR3 positions were determined with MiXCR. Recombination models were inferred per individual with the repgenHMM and IGoR tools using an EM algorithm. Shared clonotype analysis was performed with the tcR package in R, normalizing sharing by the product of cloneset sizes. To study raw recombination without the effects of thymic and clonal selection, out-of-frame nonproductive sequences were analyzed. TCRdb's own reprocessing of the public reads used fastp at Q25 and MiXCR and kept productive beta chains. Here each entry gathers all rows of one CDR3 protein and keeps the most common genes and DNA. The V and J calls follow TCRdb's processing rather than the paper's. The sample contains just under 650,000 distinct CDR3 sequences, roughly 7.2% of them found a single time. 1.6% of the sample rests with the top ten.

What the research found in general, with its limitations: Out-of-frame TCR alpha sharing in monozygotic twins was systematically underestimated by recombination models, whereas sharing between unrelated individuals was in agreement with the recombination models. In beta out-of-frame sequences, excess twin sharing was weaker, because having fewer shared sequences lowered the signal-to-noise ratio. Compared with coincidental sharing between unrelated individuals, an excess of low generation-probability sequences was observed among out-of-frame TCR alpha sequences shared between twins. Because the same donors could not be followed over many years, the conclusions depended on cross-sectional statistical analysis. Zero-insertion analyses could be partly confounded by invariant T cells such as MAIT and iNKT, although diverse VJ usage argued against such confounding for most clonotypes. Abundant cord blood beta clonotypes carried fewer insertions; young adult naive repertoires showed a weaker similar trend, while memory repertoires showed none.

Ten or more counts support this clonotype. Its antigen has not been determined. No per-base quality is available; no much larger clone lies one base away. This sample also appeared in a second study, on yellow fever vaccine responses in identical twins. The other study reports the following: According to the authors, the vaccine-induced T cell response in identical twins seemed to be partly convergent and partly specific to each individual. The study precisely tracked vaccine-responding T cell clones in identical twins.

The V gene is TRBV15 and the J gene is TRBJ2-1, with 9 bases in between that match TRBD2. Material: PBMCs. The TCR was taken from a young woman in good health. The sequence in DNA is TGTGCCACCAGCTCACGACTAGCGGCGCTGTACAATGAGCAGTTCTTC. Translated, it gives CATSSRLAALYNEQFF.